This entry describes one TCR beta chain. As yet, its antigen is unknown. Data came from immunoSEQ multiplex PCR; TCRdb stores just in-frame clones and leaves some out. The table includes fewer than 3 million clones, 80% to 95% detected once. V lost 2 bases to trimming and J lost 10 bases, with 20 bases between them. This CDR3 is built from 15 residues. Germline V CDR1 and CDR2: MDHEN, SYDVKM. This record comes from a study of shared clonotypes between healthy human individuals. Study-wide points: An effect of sequencing depth on clonotype sharing among donors was expected. Estimated richness values were generally larger in naive subsets than in memory subsets.

The receptor was isolated from a man between 18 and 35 years old in good health. Some clones in this sample may be carry-over from other donors' samples. The chain employs TRBV28 and TRBJ1-1; D is undetermined. Sequencing was performed on naive CD4+ T cells from PBMCs. The subset was: CD45RA+ positively selected. The CDR3: CASSLDLGRKGAAFF. As DNA, the CDR3 is TGTGCCAGCAGTTTAGACCTGGGCCGTAAGGGCGCAGCTTTCTTT. Complete variable domain (other parts from reference TRBV28 and TRBJ1-1): DVKVTQSSRYLVKRTGEKVFLECVQDMDHENMFWYRQDPGLGLRLIYFSYDVKMKEKGDIPEGYSVSREKKERFSLILESASTNQTSMYLCASSLDLGRKGAAFFGQGTRLTVV.